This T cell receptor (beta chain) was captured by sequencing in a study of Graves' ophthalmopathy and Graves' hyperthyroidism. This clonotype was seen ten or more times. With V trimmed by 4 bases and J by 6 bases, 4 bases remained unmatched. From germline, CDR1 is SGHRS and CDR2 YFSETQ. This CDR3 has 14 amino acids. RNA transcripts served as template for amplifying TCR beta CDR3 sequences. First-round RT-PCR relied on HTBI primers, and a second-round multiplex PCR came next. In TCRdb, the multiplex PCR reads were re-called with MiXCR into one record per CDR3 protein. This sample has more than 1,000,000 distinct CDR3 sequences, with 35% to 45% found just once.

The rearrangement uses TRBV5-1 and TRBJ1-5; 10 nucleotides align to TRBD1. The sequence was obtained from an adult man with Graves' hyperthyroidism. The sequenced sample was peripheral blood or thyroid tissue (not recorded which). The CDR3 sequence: CASSPGQGTQPQHF. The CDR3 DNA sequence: TGCGCCAGCAGCCCGGGACAGGGGACTCAGCCCCAGCATTTT.